This section outlines one TCR beta chain sequence together with its context. Its antigen is currently unknown. The CDR3 totals 16 residues. V was pared by 0 bases and J by 7 bases, with 17 bases between. Germline CDR1 reads SGDLS; CDR2 reads YYNGEE. The sample belongs to a study of PD-1 blockade in classical Hodgkin lymphoma. General observations from the study: Reported baseline diversity: healthy donors highest, relapsed/refractory patients lowest. With CD4+ cells, TCR diversity rose significantly by C4D1, but not with CD8+ cells. Similar baseline diversity was found in complete responders and newly diagnosed patients. Why the repertoires differ is still unclear, perhaps disease activity or prior therapy.

Assay: immunoSEQ multiplex PCR; the TCRdb copy retains only in-frame clones and omits some. The sample lists 95,000 to 100,000 clones, approximately 90% seen once, with around 7% in the top ten. Every patient experienced relapse after autologous stem cell transplantation, and brentuximab vedotin exposure varied. The source of this sequence is a human donor with classical Hodgkin lymphoma. This material consisted of peripheral blood mononuclear cells (PBMCs), taken before the second cycle of nivolumab. The rearrangement joins TRBV9 to TRBJ2-1; D may be TRBD1 or TRBD2 (5 bases each). This chain's CDR3 is CASSVVPGQGWNEQFF. CDR3 sequence (DNA): TGTGCCAGCAGCGTAGTTCCGGGGCAGGGCTGGAATGAGCAGTTCTTC.